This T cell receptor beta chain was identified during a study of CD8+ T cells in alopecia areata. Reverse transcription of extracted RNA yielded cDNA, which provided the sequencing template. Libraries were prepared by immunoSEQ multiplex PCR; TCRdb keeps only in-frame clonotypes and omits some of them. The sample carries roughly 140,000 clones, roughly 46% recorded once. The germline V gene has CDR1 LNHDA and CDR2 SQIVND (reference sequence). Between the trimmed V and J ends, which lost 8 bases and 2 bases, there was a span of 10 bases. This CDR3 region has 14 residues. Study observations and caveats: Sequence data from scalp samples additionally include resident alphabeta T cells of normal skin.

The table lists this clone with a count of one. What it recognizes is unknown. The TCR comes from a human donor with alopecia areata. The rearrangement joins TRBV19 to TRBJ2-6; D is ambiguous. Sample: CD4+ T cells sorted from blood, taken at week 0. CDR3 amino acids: CASRTGAGANVLTF. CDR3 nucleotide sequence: TGTGCCAGTCGTACCGGTGCTGGGGCCAACGTCCTGACTTTC.